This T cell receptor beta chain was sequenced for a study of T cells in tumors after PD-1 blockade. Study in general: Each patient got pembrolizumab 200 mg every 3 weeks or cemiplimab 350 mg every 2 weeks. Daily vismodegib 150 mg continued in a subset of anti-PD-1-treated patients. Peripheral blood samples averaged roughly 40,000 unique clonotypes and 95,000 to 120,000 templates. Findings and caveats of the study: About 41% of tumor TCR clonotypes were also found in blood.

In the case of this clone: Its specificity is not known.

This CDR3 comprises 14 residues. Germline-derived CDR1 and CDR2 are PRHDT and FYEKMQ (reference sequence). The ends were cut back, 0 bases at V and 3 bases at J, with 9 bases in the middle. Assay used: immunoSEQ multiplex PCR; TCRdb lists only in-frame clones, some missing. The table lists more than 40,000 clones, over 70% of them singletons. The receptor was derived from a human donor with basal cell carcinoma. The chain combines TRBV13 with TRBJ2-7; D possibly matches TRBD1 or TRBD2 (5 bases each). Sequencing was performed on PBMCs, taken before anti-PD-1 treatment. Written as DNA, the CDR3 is TGTGCCAGCAGCTTAGGAGGGGCGGGCTACGAGCAGTACTTC. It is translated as CASSLGGAGYEQYF.